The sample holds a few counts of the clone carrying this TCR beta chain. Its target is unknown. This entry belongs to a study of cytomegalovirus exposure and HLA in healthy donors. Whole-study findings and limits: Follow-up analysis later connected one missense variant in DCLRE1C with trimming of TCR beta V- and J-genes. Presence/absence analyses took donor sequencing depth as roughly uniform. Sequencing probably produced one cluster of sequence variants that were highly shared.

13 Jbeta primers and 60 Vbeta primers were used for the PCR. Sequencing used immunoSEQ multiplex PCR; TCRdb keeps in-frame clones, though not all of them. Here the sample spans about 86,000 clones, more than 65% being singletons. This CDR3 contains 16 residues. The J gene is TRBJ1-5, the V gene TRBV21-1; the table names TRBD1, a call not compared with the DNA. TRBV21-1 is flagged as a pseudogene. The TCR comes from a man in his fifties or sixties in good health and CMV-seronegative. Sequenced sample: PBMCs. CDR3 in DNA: TGTGCCAGCAGCAAAAGGGGTCAGGGGCAGCATCAGCCCCAGCATTTT. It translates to CASSKRGQGQHQPQHF.